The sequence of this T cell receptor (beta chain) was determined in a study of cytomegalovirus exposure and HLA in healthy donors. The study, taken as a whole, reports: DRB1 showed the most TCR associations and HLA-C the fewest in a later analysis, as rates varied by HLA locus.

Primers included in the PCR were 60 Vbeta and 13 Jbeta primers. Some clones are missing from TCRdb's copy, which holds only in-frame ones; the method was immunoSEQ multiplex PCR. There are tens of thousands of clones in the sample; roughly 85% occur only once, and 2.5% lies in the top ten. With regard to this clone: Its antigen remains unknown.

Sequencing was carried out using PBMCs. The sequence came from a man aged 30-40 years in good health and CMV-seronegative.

Here the CDR3 reads CATSRPGQEQFF. Here the CDR3 DNA reads TGTGCCACCAGCAGACCAGGACAAGAGCAGTTCTTC. The V gene is TRBV15, the J gene TRBJ2-1; TRBD1 is a possible D gene (5 bases). V lost 2 bases and J lost 10, with 9 bases in between. This CDR3 is built from 12 residues. Germline lookup yields CDR1 LNHNV and CDR2 YYDKDF (reference sequence).